This T cell receptor (beta chain) emerged from a study of blood T cells in healthy people across ages. PCR was performed a second time for roughly 7 to 11 cycles using a sample-barcoded 5' primer and a J-beta primer mix. TCRdb reprocessed the 5' RACE reads via MiXCR and lists one record per CDR3 protein. The profile covers around 1,000,000 distinct CDR3 sequences, with approximately 25% appearing a single time and approximately 0.71% taken by the ten largest. Germline values: CDR1 SQVTM, CDR2 ANQGSEA. The CDR3 runs 14 residues. With 6 bases removed from V and 2 bases from J, the gap between germline ends came to 14 bases. Comments on this clonotype: Antigen: not known.

Overall study results and limits: Per million T cells, TCR beta diversity dropped about linearly as age rose.

This sample was also put to use in a study of T cells of mothers and their children.

This receptor was obtained from a girl aged 2 to 9 in good health. Sequencing was done on a sample of blood. The V gene is TRBV29-1, the J gene TRBJ2-1; a weak D match, TRBD1 (6 bases). The CDR3 here is CSVGHRAAYNEQFF. The CDR3 nucleotides read TGCAGCGTCGGCCACAGGGCGGCCTACAATGAGCAGTTCTTC.